This T cell receptor (beta chain) was captured by sequencing in a study of radiotherapy plus CTLA-4 blockade in lung cancer. Across the study: The study recorded objective responses in 15% to 20% of patients and disease control in about 31%.

Comment on this clone: The antigen is unknown.

The table came from immunoSEQ multiplex PCR; TCRdb's copy has only in-frame clones and leaves some out. The sample includes 65,000 to 85,000 clones, nearly 75% of them seen just once. Patients in the study, people with chemo-refractory metastatic non-small-cell lung cancer, received focal radiation plus ipilimumab CTLA-4 blockade. Study-wide findings and caveats: Tumor-origin TCR clones grew in blood after radiotherapy plus ipilimumab. Best predicting response, reportedly, were early blood T cell clone dynamics, with interferon-beta.

Unmatched junction bases numbered 4, after V lost 2 bases and J lost 1 base. Germline V gives CDR1 SGHRS, CDR2 YFSETQ. This CDR3 has 16 residues. V is TRBV5-1 and J is TRBJ2-5; 11 bases are shared with TRBD2. The source is a human donor with non-small cell lung cancer whose response to radiotherapy plus ipilimumab could not be evaluated. The material was peripheral blood, obtained from a patient treated with radiotherapy plus ipilimumab. As DNA, the CDR3 is TGCGCCAGCAGCTTATCCGGGACTAGCGGCCAAGAGACCCAGTACTTC. Encoded protein: CASSLSGTSGQETQYF.